This T cell receptor (beta chain) appears in the sequencing data of a study of blood T cell repertoires in COVID-19. Overall study: The analysed material was cDNA or gDNA that came from T cells, B-cell-depleted T cells, or PBMCs.

V was trimmed by 5 bases and J by 0 bases, leaving 14 bases between them. CDR1 is SGHDN and CDR2 is FVKESK in the germline V gene. CDR3 length: 15 amino acids. Methods used by the authors: Amplification of reference gene primers provided the estimated nucleated cell counts. Using immunoSEQ multiplex PCR, the repertoire was profiled, and TCRdb retains in-frame clones only, with some absent. That table is the source of V, J and clone size, and D and trimming were worked out from the DNA. The sample yields about 230,000 clones, 83% seen once. There are a few counts of this clone. The sequencing sample was made of peripheral blood. The rearrangement joins TRBV14 to TRBJ2-7; TRBD1 is a possible D gene (5 bases). The clonotype was recovered from a woman aged 30 to 39 with COVID-19, enrolled during active disease. CDR3 sequence: CASSVGSDSSYEQYF. CDR3 nucleotides: TGTGCCAGCAGCGTTGGTAGTGACAGCTCCTACGAGCAGTACTTC.